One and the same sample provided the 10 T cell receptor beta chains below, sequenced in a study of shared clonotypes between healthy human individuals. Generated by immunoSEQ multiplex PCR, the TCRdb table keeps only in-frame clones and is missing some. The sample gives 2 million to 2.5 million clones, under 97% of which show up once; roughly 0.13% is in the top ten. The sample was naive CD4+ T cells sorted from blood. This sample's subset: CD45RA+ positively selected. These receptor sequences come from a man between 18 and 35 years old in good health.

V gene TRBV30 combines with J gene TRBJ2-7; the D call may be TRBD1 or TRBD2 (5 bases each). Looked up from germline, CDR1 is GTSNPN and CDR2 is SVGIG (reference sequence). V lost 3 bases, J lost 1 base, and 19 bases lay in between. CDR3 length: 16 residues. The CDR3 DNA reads TGTGCCTGGAGCCCTCCTTGGGGGACGGCGTCCTACGAGCAGTACTTC. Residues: CAWSPPWGTASYEQYF.

The CDR3 DNA reads TGTGCCAGCAGCCTAAACCGGGACACCGAGCAGTACTTC. It specifies CASSLNRDTEQYF. J is TRBJ2-7 and V is TRBV7-2; perhaps TRBD1 as D (6 bases). The CDR3 totals 13 residues. V lost 5 bases, J lost 6 bases, and 14 bases lay in between. Germline V gene data show CDR1 as SGHTA and CDR2 as FQGNSA.

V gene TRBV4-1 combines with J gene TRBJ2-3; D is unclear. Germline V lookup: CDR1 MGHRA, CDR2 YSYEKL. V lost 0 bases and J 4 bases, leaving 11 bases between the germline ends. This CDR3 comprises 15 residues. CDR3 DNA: TGCGCCAGCAGCCAAGACGGCATCCGGGCAGATACGCAGTATTTT. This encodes CASSQDGIRADTQYF.

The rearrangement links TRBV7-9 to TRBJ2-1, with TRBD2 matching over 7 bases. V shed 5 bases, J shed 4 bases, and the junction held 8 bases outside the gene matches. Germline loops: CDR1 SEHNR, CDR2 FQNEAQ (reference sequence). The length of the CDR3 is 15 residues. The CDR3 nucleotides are TGTGCCAGCAGCCCAGCGGGACCCCCATACAATGAGCAGTTCTTC. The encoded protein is CASSPAGPPYNEQFF.

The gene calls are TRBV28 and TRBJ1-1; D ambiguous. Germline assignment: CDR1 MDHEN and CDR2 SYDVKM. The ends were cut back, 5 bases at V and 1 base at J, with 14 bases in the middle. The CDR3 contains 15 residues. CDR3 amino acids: CASSDTPWGNTEAFF. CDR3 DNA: TGTGCCAGCAGTGACACACCCTGGGGGAACACTGAAGCTTTCTTT.

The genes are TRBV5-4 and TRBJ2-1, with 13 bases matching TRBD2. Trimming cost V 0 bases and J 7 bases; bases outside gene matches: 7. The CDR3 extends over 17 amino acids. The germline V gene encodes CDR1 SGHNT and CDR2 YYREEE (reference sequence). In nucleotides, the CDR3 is TGTGCCAGCAGCTTGGGGTGGGGGACTAGCGGGACGAATGAGCAGTTCTTC. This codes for CASSLGWGTSGTNEQFF.

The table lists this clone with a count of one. The CDR3: CASSELTGTGGSWSYNSPLHF. The DNA for the CDR3 is TGTGCCAGCAGTGAACTAACCGGGACAGGGGGGAGTTGGTCCTATAATTCACCCCTCCACTTT. This chain uses TRBV6-1 with TRBJ1-6, with 11 bases fitting TRBD1. Germline V gives CDR1 MNHNS, CDR2 SASEGT. The ends lost 2 bases at V and 1 base at J; junction bases unmatched: 13. The CDR3 runs to 21 residues.

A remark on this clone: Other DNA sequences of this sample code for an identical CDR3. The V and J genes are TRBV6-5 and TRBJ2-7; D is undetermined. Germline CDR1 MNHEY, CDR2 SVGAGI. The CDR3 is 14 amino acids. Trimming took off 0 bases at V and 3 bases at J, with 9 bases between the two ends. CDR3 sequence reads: CASSYSAGFYEQYF. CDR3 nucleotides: TGTGCCAGCAGTTACTCGGCAGGTTTCTACGAGCAGTACTTC.

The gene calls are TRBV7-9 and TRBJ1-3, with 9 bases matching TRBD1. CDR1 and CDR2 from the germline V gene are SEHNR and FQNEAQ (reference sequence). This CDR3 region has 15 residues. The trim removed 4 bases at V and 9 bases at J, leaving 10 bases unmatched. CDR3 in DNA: TGTGCCAGCAGCTCCCGGGACAGGGATGGGTCCACCATATATTTT. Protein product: CASSSRDRDGSTIYF.

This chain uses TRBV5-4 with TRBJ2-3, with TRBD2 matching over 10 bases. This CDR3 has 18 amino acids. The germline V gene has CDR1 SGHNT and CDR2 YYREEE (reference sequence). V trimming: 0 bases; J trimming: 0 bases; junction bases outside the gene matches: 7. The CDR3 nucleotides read TGTGCCAGCAGCTTGGGCTCTAGCGGGGGTCGGAGCACAGATACGCAGTATTTT. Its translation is CASSLGSSGGRSTDTQYF.